This passage covers 18 T cell receptor beta chains from one sample sequenced in a study of circulating and synovial CD4+ cells in juvenile arthritis. The table came from immunoSEQ multiplex PCR; TCRdb's copy has only in-frame clones and leaves some out. The table includes 36,000 or so clones, about 94% detected once. Specimen: CD4+ T cells from blood. All receptors derive from a human donor with juvenile idiopathic arthritis.

The J gene is TRBJ1-2, the V gene TRBV18, with 8 bases identical to TRBD1. This CDR3 spans 14 amino acids. CDR1 and CDR2 (germline): KGHSH, LQKENI. V shed 2 bases and J 7 bases; nucleotides not matched to a gene: 6. CDR3 bases: TGTGCCAGCTCACCAAGACAGGGGCAAGGTGGCTACACCTTC. This gives the protein CASSPRQGQGGYTF.

This chain links TRBV30 with TRBJ1-2, with a possible D match to TRBD1 (6 bases). Germline V gene data show CDR1 as GTSNPN and CDR2 as SVGIG (reference sequence). The CDR3 is 13 residues long. V was trimmed by 5 bases and J by 3 bases, leaving 13 bases between them. CDR3 nucleotide sequence: TGTGCCTGGTTCGCAGGGGTTGACTATGGCTACACCTTC. It specifies CAWFAGVDYGYTF.

This chain joins TRBV4-1 and TRBJ1-2, with D maybe TRBD1 (6 bases). Germline values: CDR1 MGHRA, CDR2 YSYEKL. V lost 3 bases, J lost 4 bases, and 18 bases lay in between. This CDR3 has 16 residues. The CDR3 loop reads CASSQVGGPGGYGYTF. CDR3 DNA: TGCGCCAGCAGCCAGGTGGGGGGGCCGGGAGGCTATGGCTACACCTTC.

The J gene is TRBJ1-1, the V gene TRBV27, with 7 bases fitting TRBD1. With V trimmed by 5 bases and J by 2 bases, 8 bases remained unmatched. CDR1 MNHEY and CDR2 SMNVEV come from the germline V gene (reference sequence). The CDR3 consists of 15 residues. CDR3 DNA sequence: TGTGCCAGCAGTATAACCGGGACAGTAAACACTGAAGCTTTCTTT. Its protein product is CASSITGTVNTEAFF.

The rearrangement uses TRBV23-1 and TRBJ2-4; 11 nucleotides align to TRBD1. TRBV23-1 is identified as an open reading frame with a role that is uncertain. The CDR3 sequence is 17 residues long. Germline trimming cut 4 bases from V and 7 bases from J; bases unmatched to any gene: 12. The CDR3 here is CASSLGQGATGGNIQYF. The CDR3 region has the DNA TGCGCCAGCAGTCTTGGACAGGGGGCCACCGGGGGGAACATTCAGTACTTC.

CDR3 sequence reads: CASSQEGAGGYNEQFF. The CDR3 coding sequence is TGCGCCAGCAGCCAAGAAGGGGCGGGGGGGTACAATGAGCAGTTCTTC. The chain links TRBV4-1 to TRBJ2-1, with TRBD2 matching 9 bases. Per germline, CDR1 MGHRA and CDR2 YSYEKL. The CDR3 loop spans 16 amino acids. With 0 bases clipped from V and 4 bases from J, the junction kept 4 bases outside the gene matches.

To note about this clone: The germline gene is not matched at one end of the junction; a read error may be the cause. The genes are TRBV27 and TRBJ2-7, with 11 bases fitting TRBD2. The CDR3 has 13 amino acids. Germline-derived CDR1 and CDR2 are MNHEY and SMNVEV (reference sequence). The CDR3 sequence: CASSSSGGPALNF. The CDR3 DNA is TGTGCCAGCAGTTCTAGCGGGGGGCCCGCCCTGAACTTC.

The genes are TRBV30 and TRBJ2-7; D unclear. Trimming shortened V by 3 bases and J by 6 bases, and 9 bases separated the two germline ends. The CDR3 consists of 11 residues. CDR1 GTSNPN and CDR2 SVGIG come from the germline V gene (reference sequence). CDR3 loop: CAWRALGEQYF. The CDR3 DNA follows: TGTGCCTGGAGAGCCCTCGGCGAGCAGTACTTC. The full variable domain, its missing parts supplied by reference TRBV30 and TRBJ2-7, is SQTIHQWPATLVQPVGSPLSLECTVEGTSNPNLYWYRQAAGRGLQLLFYSVGIGQISSEVPQNLSASRPQDRQFILSSKKLLLSDSGFYLCAWRALGEQYFGPGTRLTVT.

The chain couples TRBV5-4 to TRBJ1-4; TRBD1 might be the D (5 bases). The CDR3 contains 15 residues. The V end was cut by 3 bases, the J end by 7 bases, with 16 bases between. Germline V gives CDR1 SGHNT, CDR2 YYREEE (reference sequence). CDR3 coding DNA: TGTGCCAGCAGCTCAACCGGGGTCGGGGGTGAAAAACTGTTTTTT. Protein: CASSSTGVGGEKLFF.

A note on this clone: Mismatch with germline at one junction end may stem from a read error. V and J are TRBV7-7 and TRBJ2-5; 13 bases match TRBD2. CDR3 length equals 13 residues. Germline lookup yields CDR1 SSHAT and CDR2 FNYEAQ (reference sequence). This CDR3 reads CASSPGLAGLEYF. CDR3 DNA sequence: TGTGCTAGCAGCCCGGGACTAGCGGGGCTTGAGTACTTC.

The chain links TRBV2 to TRBJ2-7; TRBD2 matches at 12 bases. V was pared by 6 bases and J by 4 bases, with 7 bases of the junction left unmatched. Germline V gene data show CDR1 as SNHLY and CDR2 as FYNNEI. The CDR3 runs 15 residues. CDR3 amino acids: CASRTTSGGLYEQYF. The CDR3 DNA reads TGTGCCAGCAGAACAACTAGCGGGGGGTTATACGAGCAGTACTTC.

The chain employs TRBV7-6 and TRBJ2-1; 9 bases align to TRBD2. CDR3 length equals 18 residues. Unmatched junction bases numbered 7, after V lost 1 base and J lost 0 bases. Germline CDR1 is SGHVS and CDR2 is FNYEAQ. In DNA, the CDR3 is TGTGCCAGCAGCTTAGGGATTAGCGGGGGTTACTCCTACAATGAGCAGTTCTTC. It is translated as CASSLGISGGYSYNEQFF.

V is TRBV5-4 and J is TRBJ2-7; 7 positions agree with TRBD1. Germline trimming cut 3 bases from V and 1 base from J; bases unmatched to any gene: 4. This CDR3 has 14 amino acids. Germline CDR1 and CDR2: SGHNT and YYREEE (reference sequence). CDR3 coding DNA: TGTGCCAGCAGCTCGGGGACAGTTTCCTACGAGCAGTACTTC. It codes for CASSSGTVSYEQYF.

In its sample, this clone was seen once. J is TRBJ2-5 and V is TRBV7-9, with D unresolved. The V and J ends lost 7 bases and 0 bases respectively, with 9 bases between them. Germline CDR1 is SEHNR and CDR2 is FQNEAQ (reference sequence). This CDR3 region has 13 residues. The CDR3 sequence: CASNEAHQETQYF. CDR3 in DNA: TGTGCCAGCAACGAGGCTCACCAAGAGACCCAGTACTTC.

The chain links TRBV5-1 to TRBJ2-7, with 8 bases aligning to TRBD2. This CDR3 comprises 14 residues. The V segment lost 4 bases and the J segment 0 bases; nucleotides outside the gene matches: 3. Germline assignment: CDR1 SGHRS and CDR2 YFSETQ. CDR3 sequence: CASSPGGPSYEQYF. CDR3 bases: TGCGCCAGCAGCCCGGGGGGGCCCTCCTACGAGCAGTACTTC.

A single count supports this clone. The same CDR3 is also encoded by other DNA sequences in this sample. The J gene is TRBJ1-1, the V gene TRBV27, with D hard to call. Trimming pared 4 bases from V and 0 bases from J, leaving 9 bases between. CDR1 is MNHEY, CDR2 SMNVEV, per germline (reference sequence). This CDR3 has 14 amino acids. CDR3 nucleotides: TGTGCCAGCAGTTCGCCGGTCTTGAACACTGAAGCTTTCTTT. Protein product: CASSSPVLNTEAFF.

The genes are TRBV10-3 and TRBJ1-2; D is unclear. Per germline, CDR1 ENHRY and CDR2 SYGVKD. Trimming removed 0 bases from V and 4 bases from J, with 6 bases in between. This CDR3 is 13 amino acids long. CDR3 residues: CAISESTFYGYTF. The DNA of the CDR3 is TGTGCCATCAGTGAGTCGACTTTCTATGGCTACACCTTC.

The chain recombines TRBV5-1 with TRBJ2-5; D not resolved. The CDR3 is 12 amino acids. V was pared by 3 bases and J by 0 bases, with 3 bases between. From germline, CDR1 is SGHRS and CDR2 YFSETQ. Here the CDR3 reads CASSSYQETQYF. The CDR3 DNA is TGCGCCAGCAGCTCGTACCAAGAGACCCAGTACTTC.